This paragraph reports one T cell receptor (beta chain). The data belong to a study of shared clonotypes between healthy human individuals. An even split of each subset's genomic DNA across several immunoSEQ plates was performed. Sequencing was performed with immunoSEQ multiplex PCR; in TCRdb, only in-frame clones are kept and a portion is missing. The table has about 990,000 clones, 75% to 80% seen once. V gave up 7 bases and J gave up 5 bases; unmatched junction bases: 8. CDR1 is MNHNS, CDR2 SASEGT, per germline. CDR3 length: 14 amino acids. Sequenced material: memory CD4+ T cells from PBMCs. Subset indicated: CD45RA-negative fraction. The chain is built from TRBV6-1 and TRBJ2-7; TRBD2 matches at 10 bases. This TCR derives from a young man in good health. Some clones in this sample may be carry-over from other donors' samples. Here the CDR3 reads CASITPSGSHEQYF. For the CDR3, the DNA is TGTGCCAGCATAACGCCTAGCGGGAGCCACGAGCAGTACTTC.